The rows below give T cell receptor beta chains drawn from one sample of a study of blood T cell repertoires in COVID-19. Profiled with immunoSEQ multiplex PCR; TCRdb holds only in-frame clones, not every one. Among approximately 200,000 clones listed, about 90% were seen once. The specimen sequenced was peripheral blood. The receptors derive from a man in his forties with active or convalescent COVID-19. Both conserved end residues are part of each CDR3. D genes are given only for firm matches. Rows give clone size only sometimes, using once, few, many, or a class for an expanded clone.

J gene,clone size,V gene,D gene,CDR3 protein,CDR3 DNA
TRBJ1-2,.,TRBV3-1/TRBV3-2,TRBD1,CASSTTGFPNYGYTF,TGTGCCAGCAGCACGACAGGGTTCCCCAACTATGGCTACACCTTC
TRBJ2-5,.,TRBV5-6,.,CASSATGGGETQYF,TGTGCCAGCAGTGCCACAGGGGGGGGAGAGACCCAGTACTTC
TRBJ1-3,.,TRBV5-6,.,CASSGYTGNGNTIYF,TGTGCCAGCAGCGGCTATACAGGTAATGGAAACACCATATATTTT
TRBJ1-1,.,TRBV4-1,.,CASSQVDTTIRTEAFF,TGCGCCAGCAGCCAAGTGGACACCACGATACGGACTGAAGCTTTCTTT
TRBJ2-3,.,TRBV28,TRBD1,CASSRTGTATDTQYF,TGTGCCAGCAGCCGAACCGGGACAGCCACAGATACGCAGTATTTT
TRBJ2-7,.,TRBV13,TRBD1,CASSLVGQGDSYEQYF,TGTGCCAGCAGCTTAGTGGGACAGGGGGACTCCTACGAGCAGTACTTC
TRBJ1-1,.,TRBV5-1,.,CASSLAAREDTEAFF,TGCGCCAGCAGCTTGGCGGCCAGGGAGGACACTGAAGCTTTCTTT
TRBJ2-7,.,TRBV28,TRBD1,CASSLGTGHSYEQYF,TGTGCCAGCAGTTTAGGGACAGGACACTCCTACGAGCAGTACTTC
TRBJ2-7,.,TRBV9,.,CASSVVSGSSYEQYF,TGTGCCAGCAGCGTAGTTTCGGGGAGCTCCTACGAGCAGTACTTC
TRBJ2-7,.,TRBV9,TRBD1,CASSFGQAGEQYF,TGTGCCAGCAGCTTTGGACAGGCTGGCGAGCAGTACTTC
TRBJ2-3,.,TRBV10-3,.,CAISEGGEEIDTQYF,TGTGCCATCAGTGAGGGCGGGGAGGAGATCGATACGCAGTATTTT
TRBJ2-7,.,TRBV7-9,.,CASSLGTEHEYF,TGTGCCAGCAGCTTAGGGACAGAGCACGAGTACTTC
TRBJ1-3,few,TRBV4-2,.,CASSEKGSLSGNTIYF,TGTGCCAGCAGCGAAAAGGGGTCCCTCTCTGGAAACACCATATATTTT
TRBJ1-6,.,TRBV14,TRBD1,CASSQGQGPFNNSPLHF,TGTGCCAGCAGCCAAGGACAGGGGCCGTTCAATAATTCACCCCTCCACTTT
TRBJ1-1,once,TRBV12-1,.,CASSFGRVGAEAFF,TGTGCCAGCAGCTTTGGAAGGGTCGGGGCTGAAGCTTTCTTT
TRBJ1-1,.,TRBV19,TRBD1,CASNKPEGGWGTEAFF,TGTGCCAGTAATAAACCCGAAGGGGGCTGGGGCACTGAAGCTTTCTTT
TRBJ2-3,.,TRBV7-3,.,CASARDFTDTQYF,TGTGCCAGTGCAAGGGACTTCACAGATACGCAGTATTTT
TRBJ1-4,.,TRBV5-6,.,CASSWEGSGANEKLFF,TGTGCCAGCAGCTGGGAGGGTAGCGGAGCTAATGAAAAACTGTTTTTT
TRBJ2-4,.,TRBV5-4,.,CASSIGGSLQYF,TGTGCCAGCAGCATTGGGGGGAGTCTTCAGTACTTC
TRBJ1-4,.,TRBV5-4,TRBD1,CASSLKTGTVFEASGEKLFF,TGTGCCAGCAGCCTCAAAACCGGGACAGTATTCGAAGCGTCAGGGGAAAAACTGTTTTTT
TRBJ2-7,.,TRBV2,TRBD2,CASSELAGISYEQYF,TGTGCCAGCAGTGAGCTAGCGGGGATCTCCTACGAGCAGTACTTC
TRBJ2-7,.,TRBV7-3,.,CASSSGMGGGTYEQYF,TGTGCCAGCAGCTCCGGGATGGGGGGTGGAACCTACGAGCAGTACTTC
TRBJ1-2,.,TRBV6-5,.,CASILNHRDGYTF,TGTGCCAGCATCCTTAACCACAGGGACGGCTACACCTTC
TRBJ2-1,.,TRBV13,TRBD1,CASSLRRDRGLNEQFF,TGTGCCAGCAGCTTAAGGCGGGACAGGGGCCTCAATGAGCAGTTCTTC
TRBJ2-3,.,TRBV9,.,CASSVGSGLPLVGAQYF,TGTGCCAGCAGCGTAGGGTCTGGGCTTCCCCTGGTCGGTGCGCAGTATTTT
TRBJ1-6,.,TRBV6-5,.,CASSNQYNSPLHF,TGTGCCAGCAGTAACCAGTATAATTCACCCCTCCACTTT
TRBJ1-4,.,TRBV5-4,TRBD1,CASSLAGGGEKLFF,TGTGCCAGCAGCTTGGCAGGGGGCGGTGAAAAACTGTTTTTT
TRBJ1-5,.,TRBV2,.,CASRWTVYSNQPQHF,TGTGCCAGCAGGTGGACAGTTTATAGCAATCAGCCCCAGCATTTT
TRBJ1-2,.,TRBV6-6,.,CASSQNRDGGNYGYTF,TGTGCCAGCAGTCAAAACCGGGACGGGGGTAACTATGGCTACACCTTC
TRBJ2-1,.,TRBV27,.,CASSFRDSYNEQFF,TGTGCCAGCAGTTTCCGGGATTCCTACAATGAGCAGTTCTTC
TRBJ2-1,.,TRBV19,TRBD1,CASTLAGTGLNEQFF,TGTGCCAGTACTTTAGCCGGGACAGGGCTAAATGAGCAGTTCTTC
TRBJ1-2,.,TRBV11-3,TRBD1,CASSLLLTGGAFGYTF,TGTGCCAGCAGCTTACTTCTCACAGGGGGCGCGTTTGGCTACACCTTC
TRBJ1-2,.,TRBV27,.,CASSLTGNDYGYTF,TGTGCCAGCAGTCTCACAGGGAACGACTATGGCTACACCTTC
TRBJ2-5,.,TRBV28,TRBD1,CASSPWGQGGETQYF,TGTGCCAGCAGTCCCTGGGGACAGGGGGGAGAGACCCAGTACTTC
TRBJ2-3,.,TRBV5-1,TRBD2,CASSPPGAGEEDTQYF,TGCGCCAGCAGCCCACCGGGAGCGGGAGAAGAAGATACGCAGTATTTT
TRBJ1-2,few,TRBV28,TRBD1,CASSPGQRTYGYTF,TGTGCCAGCAGTCCGGGACAGCGAACGTATGGCTACACCTTC
TRBJ2-5,once,TRBV30,.,CAWSPGRGQETQYF,TGTGCCTGGAGTCCAGGGAGGGGGCAAGAGACCCAGTACTTC
TRBJ2-5,once,TRBV6-4,.,CASSDGGGGGETQYF,TGTGCCAGCAGTGACGGCGGAGGGGGAGGGGAGACCCAGTACTTC
TRBJ1-1,few,TRBV18,.,CASSRVGGLNEAFF,TGTGCCAGCTCACGCGTGGGAGGCCTGAATGAAGCTTTCTTT
TRBJ2-7,.,TRBV10-3,TRBD1,CAISETLTGPSSYEQYF,TGTGCCATCAGTGAGACACTGACAGGGCCCAGCTCCTACGAGCAGTACTTC
TRBJ1-1,.,TRBV28,.,CASSLAGFNTEAFF,TGTGCCAGCAGTTTAGCGGGCTTTAACACTGAAGCTTTCTTT